This TCR beta chain was retrieved from a study of blood T cell repertoires in COVID-19. Sequencing was performed with immunoSEQ multiplex PCR; in TCRdb, only in-frame clones are kept and a portion is missing. Of 250,000 to 350,000 clones in the sample, over 75% were seen once. Trimming removed 3 bases at V and 11 bases at J, with 23 bases between. Germline CDR1 is MNHEY and CDR2 is SMNVEV (reference sequence). The CDR3 spans 17 residues. The source of this sequence is a woman aged 25 to 45 who had recovered from COVID-19. The material sequenced was PBMCs or T cells enriched from blood (not recorded which). The rearrangement links TRBV27 to TRBJ1-6; D might be TRBD1 (5 bases). The CDR3 nucleotides are TGTGCCAGCAGTTTCCGTAGGTGGGGGACTGGGGGAACACCCCTCCACTTT. This translates into CASSFRRWGTGGTPLHF.